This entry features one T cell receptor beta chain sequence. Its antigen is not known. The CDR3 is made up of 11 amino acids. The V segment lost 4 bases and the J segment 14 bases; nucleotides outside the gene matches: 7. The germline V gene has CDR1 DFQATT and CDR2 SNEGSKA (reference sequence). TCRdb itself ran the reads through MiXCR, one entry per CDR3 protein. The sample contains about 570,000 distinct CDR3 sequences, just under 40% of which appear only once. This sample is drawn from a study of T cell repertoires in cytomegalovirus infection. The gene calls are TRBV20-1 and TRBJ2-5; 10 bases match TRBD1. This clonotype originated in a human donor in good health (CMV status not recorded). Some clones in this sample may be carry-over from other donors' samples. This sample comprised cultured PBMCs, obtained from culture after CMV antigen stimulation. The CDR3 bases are TGCAGTGCTATGACAGGGGGCAAGAGATACTTC. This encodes CSAMTGGKRYF.